This TCR beta chain originates from a study of cytomegalovirus exposure and HLA in healthy donors. Study conclusions and caveats: Among TCR sequences, most were rare, though some public TCRs appeared in many donors. Reports showed the classifier diagnosing cytomegalovirus status with high specificity and sensitivity.

This clone was observed a single time. The antigen is unknown. Vbeta (60) and Jbeta (13) primers were used in the PCR. Sequencing used immunoSEQ multiplex PCR; TCRdb keeps in-frame clones, though not all of them. The sample holds 35,000 to 40,000 clones, around 70% seen once. CDR3 length equals 13 residues. Trimming at V came to 2 bases and at J to 5 bases, leaving 3 bases not matched to a gene. Per germline, CDR1 SQVTM and CDR2 ANQGSEA. The specimen sequenced was PBMCs. This chain connects TRBV29-1 to TRBJ2-5; 9 bases are shared with TRBD2. The source is a man aged 25-45 years in good health and CMV-seronegative. The CDR3 is CSVERSGGETQYF. The CDR3 nucleotides are TGCAGCGTTGAAAGAAGCGGGGGGGAGACCCAGTACTTC.